These 24 T cell receptor beta chains came from one sample sequenced in a study of human T cells and chemical hapten exposure. TCRdb reprocessed the RACE reads via MiXCR and lists one record per CDR3 protein. Among around 53,000 distinct CDR3 sequences listed, around a tenth were seen once. Regarding time point: patch test 1, 2 weeks after DPC sensitization. Treatment here: therapeutic diphenylcyclopropenone sensitization with weekly scalp DPC. Sample: whole blood, taken in connection with sensitization to the hapten diphenylcyclopropenone (DPC). These receptor sequences come from a woman in her 50s with alopecia areata. Some clones in this sample may be carry-over from other donors' samples.

This clonotype has just a few counts. The chain is built from TRBV20-1 and TRBJ2-3, with 10 bases fitting TRBD2. With V trimmed by 7 bases and J by 5 bases, 9 bases remained unmatched. Germline V gene lookup returns CDR1 DFQATT and CDR2 SNEGSKA (reference sequence). The CDR3 is made up of 14 amino acids. CDR3 region: CSVGKREGRDTQYF. CDR3 bases: TGCAGTGTGGGAAAGCGGGAGGGCCGAGATACGCAGTATTTT.

Worth noting for this clonotype: Possible read error: a much larger clone is one base away. The chain recombines TRBV27 with TRBJ2-7; 9 positions agree with TRBD1. Germline-derived CDR1 and CDR2 are MNHEY and SMNVEV (reference sequence). CDR3 size: 14 residues. The CDR3 reads CTSSLQGANYEQYF. DNA for the CDR3: TGTACCAGCAGTCTACAGGGGGCGAACTACGAGCAGTACTTC.

The sample holds many counts of this clonotype. V gene TRBV11-2 combines with J gene TRBJ2-1; D remains unclear. With 1 base removed from V and 2 bases from J, the gap between germline ends came to 6 bases. Germline V CDR1 and CDR2: SGHAT, FQNNGV. CDR3 length: 14 residues. CDR3 protein: CASSLGLTYNEQFF. CDR3 bases: TGTGCCAGCAGCTTAGGACTCACCTACAATGAGCAGTTCTTC.

This clonotype has at least ten counts. V gene TRBV9 combines with J gene TRBJ2-1; 8 bases agree with TRBD2. V dropped 0 bases and J dropped 8; count of bases not matched to a gene: 7. The CDR3 length is 15 residues. Germline CDR1 reads SGDLS; CDR2 reads YYNGEE. CDR3 protein: CASSVELAESDEQFF. CDR3 in DNA: TGTGCCAGCAGCGTAGAACTAGCGGAGTCGGATGAGCAGTTCTTC.

This clonotype was found many times. The chain couples TRBV5-1 to TRBJ2-7; 8 bases are a match to TRBD1. The CDR3 has 15 amino acids. Trimming cost V 4 bases and J 5 bases; bases outside gene matches: 11. Germline-derived CDR1 and CDR2 are SGHRS and YFSETQ. The CDR3 coding sequence is TGCGCCAGCAGCGCGGACAGGGACCTCCTGGACGAGCAGTACTTC. Translation gives CASSADRDLLDEQYF.

There are many counts of this clonotype. This chain uses TRBV2 with TRBJ1-4, with D unclear. Deletions cut 3 bases from V and 2 bases from J, with 16 bases between. This CDR3 has 17 residues. The V gene's germline CDR1 is SNHLY and CDR2 FYNNEI. The CDR3 region is CASSDRTIYGTNEKLFF. The CDR3 DNA is TGTGCCAGCAGTGACCGGACCATTTATGGCACTAATGAAAAACTGTTTTTT.

There are many counts of this clonotype. The genes are TRBV6-5 and TRBJ1-5; D not resolved. CDR3 size: 15 residues. Looked up from germline, CDR1 is MNHEY and CDR2 is SVGAGI. The V end lost 2 bases, the J end lost 0 bases, and 8 bases lay between the germline ends. The CDR3, as DNA: TGTGCCAGCAGTTACAAAACCGGTAGCAATCAGCCCCAGCATTTT. It is translated as CASSYKTGSNQPQHF.

At least ten counts were recorded for this clonotype. This chain links TRBV5-4 with TRBJ2-5, with D uncertain. The CDR3 covers 13 residues. V lost 0 bases, J lost 1 base, and 4 bases lay in between. Germline CDR1 SGHNT, CDR2 YYREEE (reference sequence). CDR3 nucleotides: TGTGCCAGCAGCTTGGAGGGCCAAGAGACCCAGTACTTC. Translation: CASSLEGQETQYF.

This clonotype was seen many times. J is TRBJ1-1 and V is TRBV14, with D maybe TRBD1 (5 bases). The germline V and J ends were trimmed by 2 bases and 1 base, with 11 bases remaining between them. The CDR3 has 15 residues. Germline V gives CDR1 SGHDN, CDR2 FVKESK. The CDR3 DNA is TGTGCCAGCAGCCAATTGGGGACGGCGAACACTGAAGCTTTCTTT. Encoded protein: CASSQLGTANTEAFF.

The chain carries TRBV19 and TRBJ1-5; 12 nucleotides match TRBD1. J lost 6 bases, V lost 5 bases, and 8 bases had no gene match. Germline CDR1 reads LNHDA; CDR2 reads SQIVND (reference sequence). This CDR3 contains 16 residues. For the CDR3, the DNA is TGTGCCAGTAGTGGCCGGGACAGGGGGCGATTTCAGCCCCAGCATTTT. As protein: CASSGRDRGRFQPQHF. Complete variable domain (other parts from reference TRBV19 and TRBJ1-5): DGGITQSPKYLFRKEGQNVTLSCEQNLNHDAMYWYRQDPGQGLRLIYYSQIVNDFQKGDIAEGYSVSREKKESFPLTVTSAQKNPTAFYLCASSGRDRGRFQPQHFGDGTRLSIL.

CDR3 DNA: TGCGCCAGCAGCTTATCGACAACCCCCTCTGGGGCCAACGTCCTGACTTTC. Its translation: CASSLSTTPSGANVLTF. V and J are TRBV5-1 and TRBJ2-6; D not certain. V lost 2 bases and J 0 bases, leaving 12 bases between the germline ends. From germline, CDR1 is SGHRS and CDR2 YFSETQ. The CDR3 extends over 17 amino acids.

This clonotype showed up many times. The chain uses TRBV20-1 and TRBJ2-7, with a possible D match to TRBD2 (6 bases). The V end lost 0 bases, the J end lost 2 bases, and 14 bases lay between the germline ends. The CDR3 totals 15 residues. Per the germline V gene, CDR1 is DFQATT and CDR2 is SNEGSKA (reference sequence). The CDR3 here is CSARDSAGSPYEQYF. The CDR3 DNA reads as TGCAGTGCTAGAGACAGCGCGGGATCTCCCTACGAGCAGTACTTC.

The chain couples TRBV20-1 to TRBJ2-5; no reliable D call. Looked up from germline, CDR1 is DFQATT and CDR2 is SNEGSKA (reference sequence). V dropped 5 bases and J dropped 5 bases, with 18 bases sitting between them. The CDR3 sequence is 14 residues long. The DNA of the CDR3 is TGCAGTGCTGCCCCCCAGACCTATTTGGAGACCCAGTACTTC. Its translation: CSAAPQTYLETQYF.

The genes are TRBV5-1 and TRBJ2-7; 7 bases align to TRBD1. V lost 4 bases, J lost 2 bases, and 6 bases stayed unmatched. The CDR3 length is 14 residues. Germline loops: CDR1 SGHRS, CDR2 YFSETQ. CDR3 in amino acids: CASSRGTATYEQYF. The CDR3 DNA is TGCGCCAGCAGCCGAGGGACAGCAACCTACGAGCAGTACTTC.

This clonotype was seen repeatedly, ten times or more. This rearrangement joins TRBV7-2 to TRBJ2-7; D not certain. The V end lost 5 bases, the J end lost 0 bases, and 5 bases lay between the germline ends. There are 12 residues in the CDR3. Germline assignment: CDR1 SGHTA and CDR2 FQGNSA. Here the CDR3 reads CASSQSSYEQYF. CDR3 bases: TGTGCCAGCAGCCAGAGCTCCTACGAGCAGTACTTC. The complete variable domain, with remaining parts taken from reference TRBV7-2 and TRBJ2-7, reads GAGVSQSPSNKVTEKGKDVELRCDPISGHTALYWYRQSLGQGLEFLIYFQGNSAPDKSGLPSDRFSAERTGGSVSTLTIQRTQQEDSAVYLCASSQSSYEQYFGPGTRLTVT.

This clonotype was detected many times. V and J are TRBV12-3 or TRBV12-4 and TRBJ1-2, with TRBD1 matching over 7 bases. The CDR3 covers 13 residues. Losses at the gene ends were 2 bases for V and 10 bases for J; bases not matched to a gene: 7. CDR3 protein: CASSLHLQGVYTF. Here the CDR3 DNA reads TGTGCCAGCAGTTTACACCTCCAGGGGGTCTACACCTTC.

This rearrangement joins TRBV27 to TRBJ1-1; the D is unclear. The V gene lost 1 base and the J gene lost 1 base, with 13 bases spanning the gap. The CDR3 extends over 16 amino acids. Germline V gene data show CDR1 as MNHEY and CDR2 as SMNVEV (reference sequence). The CDR3 loop reads CASSLFKSVKNTEAFF. The CDR3 DNA follows: TGTGCCAGCAGTTTATTTAAAAGTGTGAAGAACACTGAAGCTTTCTTT.

As DNA, the CDR3 is TGTGCCATAGGACAGTCCAACGAGCAGTACTTC. Translating gives CAIGQSNEQYF. The chain carries TRBV24-1 and TRBJ2-7; D is possibly TRBD1 (6 bases). The germline V gene encodes CDR1 KGHDR and CDR2 SFDVKD. V was shortened by 11 bases and J by 5 bases, with 12 bases between the two germline ends. The CDR3 totals 11 residues.

About this clonotype itself: This sequence may be a read error, since a much larger clone differs from it by one base. This sequence joins TRBV7-9 and TRBJ2-1, with 12 bases lining up with TRBD2. CDR3 size: 16 residues. The V gene's germline CDR1 is SEHNR and CDR2 FQNEAQ (reference sequence). The chain's CDR3 is CTSSLTSGRRRNEQFF. The CDR3 bases are TGTACCAGCAGCTTGACTAGCGGGAGACGGAGGAATGAGCAGTTCTTC.

This clonotype was detected ten times or more. The V gene is TRBV11-3, the J gene TRBJ2-5; D unresolved. Germline assignment: CDR1 SGHNT and CDR2 YENEEA. The V end was cut by 3 bases, the J end by 2 bases, with 7 bases between. This CDR3 is built from 13 residues. The CDR3 spells CASSLEQQETQYF. The CDR3, as DNA: TGTGCCAGCAGCTTGGAGCAACAAGAGACCCAGTACTTC.

This clonotype has ten or more counts. The chain joins TRBV4-3 to TRBJ1-1; D might be TRBD1 (5 bases). The CDR3 has 13 residues. V was shortened by 4 bases and J by 11 bases, with 17 bases between the two germline ends. Germline V CDR1 and CDR2: LGHNA, YSLEER. CDR3 protein: CASSPGTLPGAFF. CDR3 DNA: TGCGCCAGCAGCCCGGGGACTCTACCGGGGGCTTTCTTT.

Many counts were recorded for this clonotype. This chain joins TRBV28 and TRBJ2-2; TRBD2 matches at 14 bases. Germline CDR1 is MDHEN and CDR2 is SYDVKM. The CDR3 contains 17 residues. The trim removed 0 bases at V and 6 bases at J, leaving 3 bases unmatched. The CDR3 sequence is CASSLWRLAGGPGELFF. The CDR3 bases are TGTGCCAGCAGTTTATGGCGACTAGCGGGAGGGCCCGGGGAGCTGTTTTTT.

This clonotype was picked up many times. This chain uses TRBV28 with TRBJ2-3, with 7 bases identical to TRBD2. V lost 4 bases to trimming and J lost 2 bases; unmatched junction nucleotides: 6. The CDR3 covers 15 residues. Germline CDR1 and CDR2: MDHEN and SYDVKM. CDR3 in amino acids: CASSWPGGFTDTQYF. CDR3 nucleotides: TGTGCCAGCAGTTGGCCGGGAGGCTTCACAGATACGCAGTATTTT.

This chain uses TRBV4-1 with TRBJ1-5; D gene uncertain. Germline CDR1 and CDR2: MGHRA and YSYEKL. With 3 bases removed from V and 6 bases from J, the gap between germline ends came to 12 bases. The CDR3 sequence is 14 residues long. Here the CDR3 DNA reads TGCGCCAGCAGCCATCCCCCAAAAGGTCAGCCCCAGCATTTT. Translation gives CASSHPPKGQPQHF.